A single sample is the source of the 19 T cell receptor beta chains below, sequenced in a study of blood T cell repertoires in COVID-19. Clones were read by immunoSEQ multiplex PCR, and TCRdb kept only the in-frame ones, dropping some. The repertoire holds about 250,000 clones, with more than 75% as singletons. The sequencing input was PBMCs or T cells enriched from blood (not recorded which). These TCRs come from a man between 35 and 55 years old who had recovered from COVID-19.

J is TRBJ2-3 and V is TRBV9; D perhaps matches TRBD2 (6 bases). The CDR3 runs 15 residues. The V gene's germline CDR1 is SGDLS and CDR2 YYNGEE. The V end was cut by 6 bases, the J end by 2 bases, with 16 bases between. CDR3 sequence (DNA): TGTGCCAGCACCCTGAGTAGCGGTAACACAGATACGCAGTATTTT. Protein sequence: CASTLSSGNTDTQYF.

The V call is TRBV5-1, the J call TRBJ2-2; D is possibly TRBD1 (6 bases). CDR3 length equals 16 residues. With 1 base removed from V and 7 bases from J, the gap between germline ends came to 17 bases. Germline V lookup: CDR1 SGHRS, CDR2 YFSETQ. The CDR3 sequence: CASSLRQDEVDGELFF. In DNA form, the CDR3 reads TGCGCCAGCAGCTTGCGACAGGATGAGGTCGACGGGGAGCTGTTTTTT.

This chain links TRBV7-6 with TRBJ2-7, with TRBD1 matching 9 bases. The V gene's germline CDR1 is SGHVS and CDR2 FNYEAQ. The CDR3 runs 14 residues. J lost 6 bases, V lost 0 bases, and 3 bases had no gene match. The CDR3 sequence is CASSLAGTGIEQYF. The DNA for the CDR3 is TGTGCCAGCAGCTTAGCCGGGACAGGGATCGAGCAGTACTTC.

The chain has TRBV6-5 and TRBJ2-7, with a weak D call TRBD1 (6 bases). V was shortened by 6 bases and J by 1 base, with 16 bases between the two germline ends. The CDR3 spans 15 residues. The germline V gene encodes CDR1 MNHEY and CDR2 SVGAGI. In DNA form, the CDR3 reads TGTGCCAGCAGCCAGGGGACACAGGGTTCCTACGAGCAGTACTTC. It specifies CASSQGTQGSYEQYF.

The V and J genes are TRBV7-8 and TRBJ2-7; 7 nucleotides match TRBD2. V trimming: 4 bases; J trimming: 4 bases; junction bases outside the gene matches: 13. The CDR3 has 16 residues. Germline V lookup: CDR1 SGHVS, CDR2 FQNEAQ. The CDR3 reads CASSSYALGLVYEQYF. In nucleotides, the CDR3 is TGTGCCAGCAGCTCCTACGCCCTCGGACTAGTTTACGAGCAGTACTTC.

The V and J genes are TRBV28 and TRBJ2-7, with 9 bases identical to TRBD1. Germline V gives CDR1 MDHEN, CDR2 SYDVKM. There are 15 residues in the CDR3. J was trimmed by 5 bases and V by 5 bases; bases with no gene match: 10. CDR3 sequence: CASSIKQGARDEQYF. The CDR3 coding sequence is TGTGCCAGCAGTATCAAACAGGGGGCCCGGGACGAGCAGTACTTC.

This chain's CDR3 is CASSLEDSYYEQYF. The DNA for the CDR3 is TGCGCCAGCAGCTTGGAGGACAGTTACTACGAGCAGTACTTC. The chain is built from TRBV5-1 and TRBJ2-7, with D possibly TRBD1 on 6 matching bases. The CDR3 runs 14 residues. Per germline, CDR1 SGHRS and CDR2 YFSETQ. Trimming took off 0 bases at V and 3 bases at J, with 10 bases between the two ends.

V is TRBV5-1 and J is TRBJ2-2; 7 bases fit TRBD1. Losses at the gene ends were 7 bases for V and 2 bases for J; bases not matched to a gene: 8. CDR3 length equals 15 residues. The germline V gene encodes CDR1 SGHRS and CDR2 YFSETQ. CDR3 amino acids: CASGPRQGNTGELFF. CDR3 nucleotides: TGCGCCAGCGGACCTCGACAGGGAAACACCGGGGAGCTGTTTTTT.

The J gene is TRBJ1-5, the V gene TRBV6-2 or TRBV6-3, with 10 bases matching TRBD1. The germline gives CDR1 MNHEY, CDR2 SVGEGT. The trim removed 2 bases at V and 4 bases at J, leaving 5 bases unmatched. The CDR3 contains 16 residues. As DNA, the CDR3 is TGTGCCAGCAGTTACGGGACAGGGGTCGGTAATCAGCCCCAGCATTTT. Its translation: CASSYGTGVGNQPQHF.

This clone was seen more than once but under ten times. Other DNA variants within this sample encode the same CDR3. This sequence joins TRBV15 and TRBJ2-3, with a possible D match to TRBD2 (5 bases). The CDR3 runs to 14 residues. The V gene's germline CDR1 is LNHNV and CDR2 YYDKDF (reference sequence). V lost 1 base, J lost 2 bases, and 7 bases lay in between. The CDR3 region has the DNA TGTGCCACCAGCAGAGGCCTAGCCACAGATACGCAGTATTTT. It is translated as CATSRGLATDTQYF.

This chain uses TRBV19 with TRBJ1-1, with D tentatively TRBD1 (5 bases). Between the trimmed V and J ends, which lost 5 bases and 6 bases, there was a span of 13 bases. The CDR3 length is 13 residues. Germline CDR1 reads LNHDA; CDR2 reads SQIVND (reference sequence). The CDR3 DNA sequence: TGTGCCAGTAGTGCGGCGCGGGGCGCTGAAGCTTTCTTT. Its protein product is CASSAARGAEAFF. Based on the CDR3 plus reference TRBV19 and TRBJ1-1, the full variable domain is DGGITQSPKYLFRKEGQNVTLSCEQNLNHDAMYWYRQDPGQGLRLIYYSQIVNDFQKGDIAEGYSVSREKKESFPLTVTSAQKNPTAFYLCASSAARGAEAFFGQGTRLTVV.

This clone was picked up a small number of times. The V and J genes are TRBV7-7 and TRBJ2-5; 9 nucleotides line up with TRBD2. After removal of 1 base from V and 4 bases from J, the junction contained 7 bases not matched to a gene. Germline values: CDR1 SSHAT, CDR2 FNYEAQ (reference sequence). The length of the CDR3 is 16 residues. CDR3 region: CASSLEGGRAPETQYF. DNA for the CDR3: TGTGCCAGCAGCTTAGAGGGCGGGAGGGCCCCAGAGACCCAGTACTTC. Combining the CDR3 with reference TRBV7-7 and TRBJ2-5 gives the whole variable domain GAGVSQSPRYKVTKRGQDVTLRCDPISSHATLYWYQQALGQGPEFLTYFNYEAQPDKSGLPSDRFSAERPEGSISTLTIQRTEQRDSAMYRCASSLEGGRAPETQYFGPGTRLLVL.

This rearrangement joins TRBV7-8 to TRBJ1-5; D is ambiguous. This CDR3 comprises 16 residues. The germline V and J ends were trimmed by 0 bases and 7 bases, with 16 bases remaining between them. Germline V gene data show CDR1 as SGHVS and CDR2 as FQNEAQ. The CDR3 sequence: CASSLAGAKVGQPQHF. The CDR3, as DNA: TGTGCCAGCAGCTTAGCGGGAGCTAAGGTCGGACAGCCCCAGCATTTT.

V is TRBV27 and J is TRBJ2-1; D gene unclear. Per the germline V gene, CDR1 is MNHEY and CDR2 is SMNVEV (reference sequence). The CDR3 sequence is 13 residues long. The V end was cut by 10 bases, the J end by 0 bases, with 10 bases between. Here the CDR3 reads CATSASSYNEQFF. The CDR3, as DNA: TGTGCCACTTCGGCTAGCTCCTACAATGAGCAGTTCTTC.

The chain links TRBV2 to TRBJ2-1; tentatively, D is TRBD1 (6 bases). This CDR3 is 14 amino acids long. V was trimmed by 5 bases and J by 9 bases, leaving 17 bases between them. Germline V gives CDR1 SNHLY, CDR2 FYNNEI. CDR3 in DNA: TGTGCCAGCAGTTTTGAGGCAGGGGAAACTGAGCAGTTCTTC. Translating gives CASSFEAGETEQFF.

This clone was detected only once. The chain recombines TRBV3-1 (or the pseudogene TRBV3-2) with TRBJ2-7; TRBD2 aligns across 15 bases. V lost 1 base and J lost 5; bases outside the gene matches: 6. The CDR3 length is 17 residues. The V gene's germline CDR1 is LGHDT and CDR2 YNNKEL (reference sequence). CDR3 amino acids: CASSQVGGLAGGHEQYF. CDR3 nucleotide sequence: TGTGCCAGCAGCCAAGTGGGGGGACTAGCGGGAGGACACGAGCAGTACTTC.

The chain carries TRBV9 and TRBJ2-7, with D unclear. In germline, CDR1 is SGDLS, CDR2 YYNGEE. V lost 0 bases to trimming and J lost 4 bases, with 8 bases between them. The CDR3 is 13 residues long. The CDR3 DNA is TGTGCCAGCAGCGTAGCCCCAGATTACGAGCAGTACTTC. The encoded protein is CASSVAPDYEQYF.

V usage is TRBV9 and J usage is TRBJ2-1; TRBD2 agrees at 9 bases. Germline assignment: CDR1 SGDLS and CDR2 YYNGEE. Trimming at V came to 4 bases and at J to 3 bases, leaving 5 bases not matched to a gene. The CDR3 is 15 amino acids. The CDR3 DNA follows: TGTGCCAGCAGCCCTCGGACTAGCGACTACAATGAGCAGTTCTTC. Translated: CASSPRTSDYNEQFF.

The CDR3 DNA follows: TGTGCCAGCACCAGCTCCGGGACACCTTACAATGAGCAGTTCTTC. Translated: CASTSSGTPYNEQFF. The chain recombines TRBV5-4 with TRBJ2-1; D might be TRBD1 (6 bases). Looked up from germline, CDR1 is SGHNT and CDR2 is YYREEE (reference sequence). The CDR3 extends over 15 amino acids. Deletions cut 6 bases from V and 4 bases from J, with 17 bases between.